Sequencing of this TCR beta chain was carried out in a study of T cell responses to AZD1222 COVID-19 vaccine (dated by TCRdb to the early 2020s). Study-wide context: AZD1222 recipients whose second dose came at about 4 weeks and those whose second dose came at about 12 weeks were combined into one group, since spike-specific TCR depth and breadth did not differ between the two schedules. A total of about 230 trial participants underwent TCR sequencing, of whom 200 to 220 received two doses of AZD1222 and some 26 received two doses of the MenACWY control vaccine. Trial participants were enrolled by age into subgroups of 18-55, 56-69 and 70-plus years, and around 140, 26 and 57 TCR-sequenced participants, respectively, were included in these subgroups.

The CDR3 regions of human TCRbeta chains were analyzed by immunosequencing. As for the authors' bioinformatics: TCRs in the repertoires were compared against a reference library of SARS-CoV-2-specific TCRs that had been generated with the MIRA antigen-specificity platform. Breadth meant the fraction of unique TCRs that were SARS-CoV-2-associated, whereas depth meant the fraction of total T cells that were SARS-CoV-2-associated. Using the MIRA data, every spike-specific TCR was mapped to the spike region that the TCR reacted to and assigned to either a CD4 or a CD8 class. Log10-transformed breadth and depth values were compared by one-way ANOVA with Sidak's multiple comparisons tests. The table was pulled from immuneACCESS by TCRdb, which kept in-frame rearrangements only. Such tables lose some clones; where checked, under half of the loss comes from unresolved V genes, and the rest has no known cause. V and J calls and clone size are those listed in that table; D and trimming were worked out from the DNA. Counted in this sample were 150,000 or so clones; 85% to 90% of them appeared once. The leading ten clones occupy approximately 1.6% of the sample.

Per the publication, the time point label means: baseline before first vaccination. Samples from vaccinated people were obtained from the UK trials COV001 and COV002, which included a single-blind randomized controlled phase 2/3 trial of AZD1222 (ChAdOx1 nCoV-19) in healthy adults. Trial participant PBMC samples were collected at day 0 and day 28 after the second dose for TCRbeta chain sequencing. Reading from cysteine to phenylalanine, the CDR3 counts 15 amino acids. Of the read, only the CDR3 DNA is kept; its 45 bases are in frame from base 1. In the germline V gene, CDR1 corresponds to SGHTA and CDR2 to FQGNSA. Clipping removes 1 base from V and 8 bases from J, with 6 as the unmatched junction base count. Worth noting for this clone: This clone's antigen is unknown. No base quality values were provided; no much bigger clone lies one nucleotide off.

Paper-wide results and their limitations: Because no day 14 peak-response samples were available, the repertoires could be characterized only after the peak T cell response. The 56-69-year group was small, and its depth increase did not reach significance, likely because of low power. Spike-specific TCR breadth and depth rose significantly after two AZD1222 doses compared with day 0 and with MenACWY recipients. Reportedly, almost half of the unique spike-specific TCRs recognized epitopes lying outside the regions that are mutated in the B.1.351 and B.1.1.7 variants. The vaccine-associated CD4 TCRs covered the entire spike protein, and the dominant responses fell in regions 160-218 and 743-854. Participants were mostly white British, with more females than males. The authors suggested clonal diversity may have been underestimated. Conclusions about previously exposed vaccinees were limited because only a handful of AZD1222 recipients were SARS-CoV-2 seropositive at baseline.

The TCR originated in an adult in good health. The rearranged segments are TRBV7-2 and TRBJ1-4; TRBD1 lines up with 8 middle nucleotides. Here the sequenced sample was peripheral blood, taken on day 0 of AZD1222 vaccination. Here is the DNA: TGTGCCAGCAGCTTAGGCAGGGGGCAGTGGGAAAAACTGTTTTTT. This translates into CASSLGRGQWEKLFF.